Below are 3 T cell receptor beta chains sequenced from a single sample in a study of cytomegalovirus exposure and HLA in healthy donors. The PCR used 60 Vbeta and 13 Jbeta primers. Assay: immunoSEQ multiplex PCR; the TCRdb copy retains only in-frame clones and omits some. The sample consists of about 200,000 clones, over 75% of them appearing once. Sequenced material: PBMCs. The origin of the receptors is a girl aged 2 to 9 in good health and CMV-seronegative.

This clone has only a few counts. This rearrangement joins TRBV18 to TRBJ1-6; D is uncertain. Trimming left V 3 bases short and J 6 bases short, with 9 bases between. CDR1 is KGHSH, CDR2 LQKENI, per germline. The CDR3 is made up of 14 amino acids. Here the CDR3 reads CASSPTTSNSPLHF. CDR3 nucleotide sequence: TGTGCCAGCTCACCGACAACCTCTAATTCACCCCTCCACTTT. The full variable domain, in which reference TRBV18 and TRBJ1-6 provide the parts outside the CDR3, is NAGVMQNPRHLVRRRGQEARLRCSPMKGHSHVYWYRQLPEEGLKFMVYLQKENIIDESGMPKERFSAEFPKEGPSILRIQQVVRGDSAAYFCASSPTTSNSPLHFGNGTRLTVT.

The sample holds a few counts of this clone. The rearrangement links TRBV6-1 to TRBJ1-1; possible D gene TRBD1, 5 bases. CDR1 MNHNS and CDR2 SASEGT come from the germline V gene. V was trimmed by 7 bases and J by 5 bases, leaving 17 bases between them. CDR3 size: 14 residues. The CDR3 region is CASILDGGRTEAFF. CDR3 nucleotides: TGTGCCAGCATCTTAGATGGGGGGAGAACTGAAGCTTTCTTT.

This rearrangement joins TRBV4-2 to TRBJ2-5, with D maybe TRBD1 (6 bases). The CDR3 has 16 amino acids. CDR1 and CDR2 from the germline V gene are LGHNA and YNFKEQ. With 0 bases removed from V and 7 bases from J, the gap between germline ends came to 18 bases. Written as DNA, the CDR3 is TGTGCCAGCAGCCAAGATAGGGGGACCCTGACCGGGACCCAGTACTTC. Protein product: CASSQDRGTLTGTQYF.